The 4 T cell receptor beta chains given below trace back to one sample, sequenced in a study of multiple sclerosis patients with progressive multifocal leukoencephalopathy (dated 2019 in TCRdb). The sample's time point label is to be understood as: before natalizumab initiation. Library preparation used the immunoSEQ multiplex PCR assay. What TCRdb holds here is the immuneACCESS table cut down to in-frame rearrangements. Part of the clones is not present; checked against another copy, under half of the missing clones reflect an unresolved V gene, and the others are unexplained. Here the sample has fewer than 35,000 clones; 75% to 90% occur a single time. The top ten clonotypes cover about 1.5% of the sample. Sequencing input: PBMCs. Receptor source: a human donor with multiple sclerosis.

The CDR3 nucleotides are TGTGCCAGCAGCTTATCGGCGGTCTCCTACGAGCAGTACTTC. Protein: CASSLSAVSYEQYF. The chain joins TRBV7-9 to TRBJ2-5; no firm D call. With the DNA end fitting TRBJ2-7 better, the J assignment may be wrong. The CDR3 covers 14 residues. From germline, CDR1 is SEHNR and CDR2 FQNEAQ (reference sequence).

This chain joins TRBV28 and TRBJ2-7; tentatively, D is TRBD1 or TRBD2 (5 bases each). V lost 6 bases to trimming and J lost 9 bases, with 15 bases between them. Germline V gives CDR1 MDHEN, CDR2 SYDVKM. The CDR3 is made up of 12 amino acids. The CDR3: CASRPESGRQYF. The DNA for the CDR3 is TGTGCCAGCAGACCGGAGTCGGGGCGGCAGTACTTC.

The J gene is TRBJ2-1, the V gene TRBV7-2; 9 bases are a match to TRBD1. V shed 5 bases, J shed 9 bases, and the junction held 11 bases outside the gene matches. CDR1 is SGHTA and CDR2 is FQGNSA in the germline V gene. This CDR3 has 15 amino acids. The CDR3 reads CASSTAGQGSPEQFF. In DNA, the CDR3 is TGTGCCAGCAGCACCGCCGGACAGGGGTCTCCTGAGCAGTTCTTC.

V and J are TRBV7-2 and TRBJ1-2, with D perhaps matching TRBD1 (5 bases). Between the trimmed V and J ends, which lost 5 bases and 8 bases, there was a span of 21 bases. The germline V gene has CDR1 SGHTA and CDR2 FQGNSA. The CDR3 is 15 residues long. CDR3 DNA: TGTGCCAGCAGCCTCGTGGGGGGGAAGGTTAGAGGCTACACCTTC. This gives the protein CASSLVGGKVRGYTF.